This T cell receptor (beta chain) was identified in a study of long-term antiretroviral therapy in people with HIV. Study findings and constraints: Those clones which expanded before ART made up the dominant part of the repertoire at all time points. Post-treatment diversity went higher with ART but stayed below transplant donor controls.

Regarding this clone: Its target is unknown.

Trimming took 1 base from V and 5 from J, leaving 14 bases between them. The CDR3 consists of 15 residues. Germline V gives CDR1 LNHDA, CDR2 SQIVND (reference sequence). Assay version v3.0 of immunoSEQ was used, and it was run at survey level. Data came from immunoSEQ multiplex PCR; TCRdb stores just in-frame clones and leaves some out. The sample shows some 43,000 clones, around nine tenths of them seen only once. V usage is TRBV19 and J usage is TRBJ1-1; weak D call: TRBD1 (6 bases). Sequenced material: unsorted PBMCs, taken 0.1 years before starting antiretroviral therapy. The sequence came from a woman between 45 and 60 years old with HIV. The CDR3 sequence: CASSIGAQGSTEAFF. In DNA, the CDR3 is TGTGCCAGTAGTATAGGGGCACAGGGAAGTACTGAAGCTTTCTTT.